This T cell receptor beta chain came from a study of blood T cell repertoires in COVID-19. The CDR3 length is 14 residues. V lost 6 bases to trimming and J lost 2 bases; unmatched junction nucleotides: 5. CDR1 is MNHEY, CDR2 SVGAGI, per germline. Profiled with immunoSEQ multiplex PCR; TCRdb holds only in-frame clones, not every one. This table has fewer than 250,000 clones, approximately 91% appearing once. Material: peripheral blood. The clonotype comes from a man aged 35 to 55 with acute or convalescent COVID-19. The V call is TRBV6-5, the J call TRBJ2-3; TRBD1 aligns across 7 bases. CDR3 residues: CASRLQGFTDTQYF. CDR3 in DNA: TGTGCCAGCAGATTACAGGGGTTCACAGATACGCAGTATTTT.